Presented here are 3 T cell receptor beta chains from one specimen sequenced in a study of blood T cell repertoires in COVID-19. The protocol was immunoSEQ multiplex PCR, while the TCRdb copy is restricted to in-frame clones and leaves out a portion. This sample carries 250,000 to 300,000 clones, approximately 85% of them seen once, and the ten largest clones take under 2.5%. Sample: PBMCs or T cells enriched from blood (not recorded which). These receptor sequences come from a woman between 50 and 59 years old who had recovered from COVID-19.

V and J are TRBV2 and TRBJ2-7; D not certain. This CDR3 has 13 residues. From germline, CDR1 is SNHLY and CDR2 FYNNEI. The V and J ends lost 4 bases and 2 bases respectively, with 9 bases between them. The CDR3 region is CASSGPRTYEQYF. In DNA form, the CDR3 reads TGTGCCAGCAGTGGGCCTAGGACCTACGAGCAGTACTTC.

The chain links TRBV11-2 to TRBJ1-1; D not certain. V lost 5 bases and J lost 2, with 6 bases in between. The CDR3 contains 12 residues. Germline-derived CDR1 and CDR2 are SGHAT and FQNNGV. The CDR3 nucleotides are TGTGCCAGCAGCCAGGTAAACACTGAAGCTTTCTTT. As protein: CASSQVNTEAFF.

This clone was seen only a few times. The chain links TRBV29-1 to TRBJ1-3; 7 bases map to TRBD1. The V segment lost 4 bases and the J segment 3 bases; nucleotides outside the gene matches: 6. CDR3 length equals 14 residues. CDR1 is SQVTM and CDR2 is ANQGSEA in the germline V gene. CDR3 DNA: TGCAGCGTTGTAGAGGGGGCAGGTGGAAACACCATATATTTT. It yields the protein CSVVEGAGGNTIYF.